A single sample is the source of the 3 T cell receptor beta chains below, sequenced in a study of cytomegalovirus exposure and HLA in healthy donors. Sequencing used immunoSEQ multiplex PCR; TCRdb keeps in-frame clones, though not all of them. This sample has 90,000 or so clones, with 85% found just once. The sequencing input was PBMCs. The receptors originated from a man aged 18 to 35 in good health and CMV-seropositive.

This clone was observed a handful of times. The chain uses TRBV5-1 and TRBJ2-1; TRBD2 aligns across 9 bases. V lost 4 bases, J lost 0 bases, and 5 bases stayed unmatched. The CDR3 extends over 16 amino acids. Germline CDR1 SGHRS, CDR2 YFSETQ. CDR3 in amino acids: CASSPLREGSYNEQFF. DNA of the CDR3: TGCGCCAGCAGCCCCCTGCGGGAGGGCTCCTACAATGAGCAGTTCTTC.

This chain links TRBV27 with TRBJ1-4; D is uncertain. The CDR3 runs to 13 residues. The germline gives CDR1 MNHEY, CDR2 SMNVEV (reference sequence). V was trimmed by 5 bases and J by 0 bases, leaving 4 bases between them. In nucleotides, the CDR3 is TGTGCCAGCAGTCGGGCAACTAATGAAAAACTGTTTTTT. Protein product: CASSRATNEKLFF.

The CDR3 protein is CASSPPEQGGNTIYF. CDR3 DNA: TGTGCCAGCTCACCACCGGAACAGGGGGGAAACACCATATATTTT. The chain has TRBV18 and TRBJ1-3; 7 bases match TRBD1. Germline lookup yields CDR1 KGHSH and CDR2 LQKENI. This CDR3 comprises 15 residues. V lost 0 bases, J lost 4 bases, and 3 bases stayed unmatched.